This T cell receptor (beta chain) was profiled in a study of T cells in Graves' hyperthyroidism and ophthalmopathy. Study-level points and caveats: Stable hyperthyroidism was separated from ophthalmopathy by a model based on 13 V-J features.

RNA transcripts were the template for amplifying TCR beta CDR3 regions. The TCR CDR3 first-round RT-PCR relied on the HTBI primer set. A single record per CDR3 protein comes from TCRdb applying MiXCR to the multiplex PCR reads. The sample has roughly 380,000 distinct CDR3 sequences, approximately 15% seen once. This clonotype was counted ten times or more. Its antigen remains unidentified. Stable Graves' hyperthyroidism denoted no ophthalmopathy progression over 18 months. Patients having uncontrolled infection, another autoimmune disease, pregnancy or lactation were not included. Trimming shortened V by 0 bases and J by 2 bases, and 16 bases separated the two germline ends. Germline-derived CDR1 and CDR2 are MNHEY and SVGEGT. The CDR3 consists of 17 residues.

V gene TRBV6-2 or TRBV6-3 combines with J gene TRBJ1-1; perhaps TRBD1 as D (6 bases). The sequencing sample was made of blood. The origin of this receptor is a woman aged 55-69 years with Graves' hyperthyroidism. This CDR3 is CASSYSIIWGANTEAFF. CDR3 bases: TGTGCCAGCAGTTACTCGATTATATGGGGGGCAAACACTGAAGCTTTCTTT.